These T cell receptor beta chains were read from a single sample in a study of cytomegalovirus exposure and HLA in healthy donors. Sequenced by immunoSEQ multiplex PCR; TCRdb stores in-frame clones only, minus some. The repertoire includes some 96,000 clones, roughly 79% of them detected once, and roughly 2% sits in the top ten. The source material was PBMCs. Source of these receptors: a man between 40 and 49 years old in good health and CMV-seronegative. Each CDR3 is given with its conserved first and last residue. A D gene is named only where the DNA matches it firmly. Not all rows give a size; the values are once, few, many and, for expanded clones, a class.

clone size,D gene,J gene,CDR3 length,V gene,CDR3 DNA,CDR3 protein
.,.,TRBJ2-2,15,TRBV7-2,TGTGCCAGCAGCGCCTTCGGTGCGAACACCGGGGAGCTGTTTTTT,CASSAFGANTGELFF
.,.,TRBJ1-5,14,TRBV6-1,TGTGCCAGCAGTGAATGGACAGTCGATCAGCCCCAGCATTTT,CASSEWTVDQPQHF
.,TRBD1,TRBJ2-3,16,TRBV28,TGTGCCAGCAGTTTCCAAAGGACAGGGGGCCCAGATACGCAGTATTTT,CASSFQRTGGPDTQYF
.,TRBD2,TRBJ2-1,17,TRBV19,TGTGCCAGTAGTACCTTCCTACTAGCGGGGATTTACAATGAGCAGTTCTTC,CASSTFLLAGIYNEQFF
.,.,TRBJ1-1,13,TRBV10-3,TGTGCCATCAGTAGGGGTTTGAACACTGAAGCTTTCTTT,CAISRGLNTEAFF
few,.,TRBJ2-2,11,TRBV29-1,TGCAGCGTTGATGGGCCCGGGGAGCTGTTTTTT,CSVDGPGELFF
.,.,TRBJ1-5,16,TRBV28,TGTGCCAGCAGTCCCATCCGGGACACAAGCAATCAGCCCCAGCATTTT,CASSPIRDTSNQPQHF
.,.,TRBJ1-4,13,TRBV19,TGTGCCAGTAGGGCCGGGACTAATGAAAAACTGTTTTTT,CASRAGTNEKLFF
.,TRBD2,TRBJ2-3,15,TRBV4-2,TGTGCCAGCAGCCAAGATGGGACTAGGTCGGATACGCAGTATTTT,CASSQDGTRSDTQYF
once,.,TRBJ1-1,13,TRBV5-5,TGTGCCAGCAGCTTGGCCTACAGCTCTGAAGCTTTCTTT,CASSLAYSSEAFF
.,.,TRBJ2-7,15,TRBV7-2,TGTGCCAGCAGCTTATCCGGGTCTATTGCCTACGAGCAGTACTTC,CASSLSGSIAYEQYF
.,TRBD2,TRBJ2-5,15,TRBV7-2,TGTGCCAGCCGATCCTCCGCGGGAGCCTGGGAGACCCAGTACTTC,CASRSSAGAWETQYF
.,.,TRBJ1-6,16,TRBV7-9,TGTGCCAGCAGCTCCTTTGGGAGCTCCTATAATTCACCCCTCCACTTT,CASSSFGSSYNSPLHF
.,.,TRBJ2-7,15,TRBV9,TGTGCCAGCAGCTTCGACATCGGCAATTTTTACGAGCAGTACTTC,CASSFDIGNFYEQYF
few,.,TRBJ1-2,13,TRBV9,TGTGCCAGCAGCGGGACCCCTGGGAGAGGCTACACCTTC,CASSGTPGRGYTF
once,.,TRBJ2-7,12,TRBV6-5,TGTGCCAGCAGTTACTCTTCCTACGAGCAGTACTTC,CASSYSSYEQYF
.,.,TRBJ1-2,11,TRBV27,TGTGCCAGCAGCCCAGGCTATGGCTACACCTTC,CASSPGYGYTF
.,.,TRBJ2-5,10,TRBV20-1,TGCAGTGCTTCTCGCCAACCCGGGTACTTC,CSASRQPGYF
.,.,TRBJ2-1,13,TRBV7-9,TGTGCCAGCAGCTTAGTCATCTACAATGAGCAGTTCTTC,CASSLVIYNEQFF
.,TRBD2,TRBJ2-1,18,TRBV19,TGTGCCAGTAGTTCAGAAAGGACTAGCGGGGGGGGCCTCAATGAGCAGTTCTTC,CASSSERTSGGGLNEQFF
.,TRBD1,TRBJ1-2,15,TRBV30,TGTGCCTGGAGTGTACAGACGGGACAGAGTAATGGCTACACCTTC,CAWSVQTGQSNGYTF
.,.,TRBJ1-4,13,TRBV28,TGTGCCAGTAGGGGGGGATCTAATGAAAAACTGTTTTTT,CASRGGSNEKLFF
.,.,TRBJ2-1,13,TRBV4-1,TGCGCCAGCAGCCAAGAGACTACCAATGAGCAGTTCTTC,CASSQETTNEQFF
.,.,TRBJ2-7,14,TRBV7-9,TGTGCCAGCAGCTTAGCACAAAACCCCTACGAGCAGTACTTC,CASSLAQNPYEQYF
.,TRBD1,TRBJ2-2,14,TRBV11-3,TGTGCCAGCAGCTTAGCGACAGGGTCCGGGGAGCTGTTTTTT,CASSLATGSGELFF
once,TRBD2,TRBJ2-1,14,TRBV6-5,TGTGCCAGCAGTTACCCCGGGGGGGCGAGAGAGCAGTTCTTC,CASSYPGGAREQFF
.,TRBD2,TRBJ2-7,17,TRBV2,TGTGCCAGCAGTGAATGGGGAACTAGCGGGATAACCTACGAGCAGTACTTC,CASSEWGTSGITYEQYF
.,TRBD2,TRBJ2-3,15,TRBV6-1,TGTGCCAGCAGTGAGGGACTATACATAGCAGATACGCAGTATTTT,CASSEGLYIADTQYF
.,TRBD2,TRBJ2-3,14,TRBV13,TGTGCCAGCAGCTCGTTAGCGGGAGTAGATACGCAGTATTTT,CASSSLAGVDTQYF
.,TRBD1,TRBJ1-4,15,TRBV9,TGTGCCAGCAGCCCCCTAGGAGACAGGGCGGAAAAACTGTTTTTT,CASSPLGDRAEKLFF
.,TRBD1,TRBJ1-3,21,TRBV28,TGTGCCAGCAGTTTCCTCAGGGGGGGAACCGGACAGGGAGGCTCTGGAAACACCATATATTTT,CASSFLRGGTGQGGSGNTIYF
few,.,TRBJ1-1,14,TRBV7-7,TGTGCCAGCAGCCCCCTTTTCCGGTACGCTGAAGCTTTCTTT,CASSPLFRYAEAFF
.,.,TRBJ2-5,16,TRBV9,TGTGCCAGCAGCCGAACGGGGGGCAGCAAGATAGAGACCCAGTACTTC,CASSRTGGSKIETQYF
.,.,TRBJ1-2,15,TRBV21-1,TGTGCCAGTAGACAGGGGGGTGGATCTAACTATGGCTACACCTTC,CASRQGGGSNYGYTF
.,TRBD2,TRBJ2-3,14,TRBV2,TGTGCCAGCAGGTATAGCGGGACTAGGGATACGCAGTATTTT,CASRYSGTRDTQYF
.,TRBD1,TRBJ1-5,15,TRBV19,TGTGCCAGTAGTATAGAGACAGGGGGCGGTCAGCCCCAGCATTTT,CASSIETGGGQPQHF
.,.,TRBJ2-1,12,TRBV27,TGTGCCAGCAGTTTATCCCGGGATGAGCAGTTCTTC,CASSLSRDEQFF
.,.,TRBJ2-7,12,TRBV5-1,TGCGCCAGCAGCTTGGAGATAGGGGTGCAGTACTTC,CASSLEIGVQYF
.,TRBD1,TRBJ1-2,13,TRBV2,TGTGCCAGCAGAGGGACAGGGCCTTATGGCTACACCTTC,CASRGTGPYGYTF
.,.,TRBJ1-4,14,TRBV2,TGTGCCAGCAGTGAAGCGCGTCCGGGGGAAAAACTGTTTTTT,CASSEARPGEKLFF
.,.,TRBJ1-2,14,TRBV4-3,TGCGCCAGCAGCCATACAGGGAGCAACTATGGCTACACCTTC,CASSHTGSNYGYTF
few,.,TRBJ2-5,14,TRBV27,TGTGCCAGCAGTTCGATAACTAGGAATCTGGACCAGTACTTC,CASSSITRNLDQYF
.,TRBD2,TRBJ2-1,16,TRBV7-2,TGTGCCAGCAGCTTATTTTCGGGACTAGCAGACAATGAGCAGTTCTTC,CASSLFSGLADNEQFF
.,.,TRBJ2-2,17,TRBV27,TGTGCCAGCAGTCTCCTACTGGCGGGGGCGGGGACCGGGGAGCTGTTTTTT,CASSLLLAGAGTGELFF
.,.,TRBJ1-5,14,TRBV9,TGTGCCAGCAGCCAGGGTACGGACCGTCAGCCCCAGCATTTT,CASSQGTDRQPQHF
.,TRBD2,TRBJ2-3,15,TRBV28,TGTGCCAGCAGTCCTCCGGGACTAGCGGCAGATACGCAGTATTTT,CASSPPGLAADTQYF
few,TRBD1,TRBJ2-1,17,TRBV28,TGTGCCAGCAGTTTACATCCCGGAAGGACAGGGGTGAATGAGCAGTTCTTC,CASSLHPGRTGVNEQFF